Detailed here is one T cell receptor (beta chain). These data originate in a study of T cell changes during pregnancy in multiple sclerosis. The data were produced by immunoSEQ multiplex PCR, yet TCRdb's version contains in-frame clones alone and is incomplete. The sample includes roughly 27,000 clones, under 90% seen only once; the top ten take around 8%. Germline CDR1 SGHVS, CDR2 FQNEAQ. V shed 3 bases and J shed 2 bases, with 16 bases lying between them. The CDR3 has 16 residues. The input for sequencing was CD8+ T cells from peripheral blood mononuclear cells, taken after pregnancy. This sequence originates from a female donor with multiple sclerosis, enrolled in a pregnancy study. The rearrangement uses TRBV7-8 and TRBJ2-5; maybe TRBD1 (6 bases). The CDR3 nucleotides are TGTGCCAGCAGCTTCTTGGAAGGGGGAAGACAAGAGACCCAGTACTTC. Its protein is CASSFLEGGRQETQYF.